This is a list of T cell receptor beta chains from one sample in a study of T cells in localized non-small cell lung cancer. The method was immunoSEQ multiplex PCR; TCRdb's version includes in-frame clones alone and lacks a portion of them. The sample shows about 78,000 clones, approximately 84% of them seen only once. The specimen comprised peripheral blood, sampled before any cancer treatment. These receptors were taken from a man aged 40-75 years with stage I lung adenocarcinoma. Both conserved end residues are part of each CDR3. A D gene is named only where the DNA matches it firmly. Size values are once, few and many counts, or a class for expanded clones, and some rows have none.

TRBV11-2	TRBD2	-	TRBJ2-5	TGTGCCAGCAGCCCAACTGGGGGACTAGCGGGAGAGACCCAGTACTTC	CASSPTGGLAGETQYF
TRBV5-6	TRBD1	medium-sized	TRBJ1-6	TGTGCCAGCAGGGGACAGGGGGCGCGGTATTCACCCCTCCACTTT	CASRGQGARYSPLHF
TRBV9	TRBD2	-	TRBJ2-1	TGTGCCAGCATAGGGACTAGCGAATACAATGAGCAGTTCTTC	CASIGTSEYNEQFF
TRBV6-1	-	-	TRBJ1-1	TGTGCCAGCAGTGAATTGACCGCCCGAAACACTGAAGCTTTCTTT	CASSELTARNTEAFF
TRBV14	TRBD2	-	TRBJ2-1	TGTGCCAGCAGCCCGATGCCGGGACTAGCGGGAGTCGCGCAGTTCTTC	CASSPMPGLAGVAQFF
TRBV5-4	TRBD1	-	TRBJ1-6	TGTGCCAGCAGCCGCCCGTCGGGACAGGGTTATTCACCCCTCCACTTT	CASSRPSGQGYSPLHF
TRBV7-2	-	-	TRBJ2-5	TGTGCCAGCAGCTCAGACCCCCGGGCTCCCGAAGGGGAGACCCAGTACTTC	CASSSDPRAPEGETQYF
TRBV5-4	-	-	TRBJ2-5	TGTGCCAGCAGCTCAGACAGCATTCAAGAGACCCAGTACTTC	CASSSDSIQETQYF
TRBV27	-	-	TRBJ1-4	TGTGCCAGCAGTATGTCGGGGGGTTTGAGTGAAAAACTGTTTTTT	CASSMSGGLSEKLFF
TRBV7-3	-	-	TRBJ1-6	TGTGCCAGCAGCTTAGAAGGACCCCATAATTCACCCCTCCACTTT	CASSLEGPHNSPLHF
TRBV27	-	-	TRBJ2-3	TGTGCCAGCAGCAAAGGGTTTAGCACAGATACGCAGTATTTT	CASSKGFSTDTQYF
TRBV4-1	-	few	TRBJ2-7	TGCGCCAGCAGCCAAGGAGCACTAAGCTCCTACGAGCAGTACTTC	CASSQGALSSYEQYF
TRBV6-6	TRBD1	once	TRBJ2-5	TGTGCCAGCAGTTCGACTCGGACAGGTCAAGAGACCCAGTACTTC	CASSSTRTGQETQYF
TRBV1	-	few	TRBJ2-7	TGCACCAGCAGCCAAGTAGGAATGAGGGAGGGGATGGGGTCCTACGAGCAGTACTTC	CTSSQVGMREGMGSYEQYF
TRBV2	TRBD1	few	TRBJ1-1	TGTGCCACTACAGGACAGGGGACAGGGACTGAAGCTTTCTTT	CATTGQGTGTEAFF
TRBV2	TRBD1	-	TRBJ1-2	TGTGCCAGCAGGATGGTAGGGGGCTTGCACTATGGCTACACCTTC	CASRMVGGLHYGYTF
TRBV7-2	-	-	TRBJ2-3	TGTGCCAGCAGCAACTCGAGTTGGCCAGGATTCGGCACAGATACGCAGTATTTT	CASSNSSWPGFGTDTQYF
TRBV5-1	-	once	TRBJ2-3	TGCGCCAGCAGAAACAGGGAATACACAGATACGCAGTATTTT	CASRNREYTDTQYF
TRBV9	-	-	TRBJ2-5	TGTGCCAGCAGCCCCCGAAGAGGGGCGGGAGAGACCCAGTACTTC	CASSPRRGAGETQYF
TRBV7-9	TRBD1	-	TRBJ1-1	TGTGCCAGCAGCTCCACCACGACAGGGGCCTTGAACACTGAAGCTTTCTTT	CASSSTTTGALNTEAFF
TRBV5-1	-	-	TRBJ2-7	TGCGCCAGCAGGGACGGCACAGCCTCCTACGAGCAGTACTTC	CASRDGTASYEQYF
TRBV2	TRBD2	-	TRBJ2-2	TGTGCCAGCAACCGACTAGCGGGAGGCACCGGGGAGCTGTTTTTT	CASNRLAGGTGELFF
TRBV7-7	-	-	TRBJ2-3	TGTGCTAGCAGCCGTTCGACAGCGAATACAGATACGCAGTATTTT	CASSRSTANTDTQYF
TRBV7-9	-	-	TRBJ2-5	TGTGCCAGCAGCTTAATCCGTTCTGCACCGGGGGAGACCCAGTACTTC	CASSLIRSAPGETQYF
TRBV2	-	-	TRBJ1-1	TGTGCCAGCAGTGAACTTGAGGGATCGCACTCTGAAGCTTTCTTT	CASSELEGSHSEAFF
TRBV7-9	-	-	TRBJ2-1	TGTGCCAGCAATAGTGCGGGAACTTACAATGAGCAGTTCTTC	CASNSAGTYNEQFF
TRBV4-1	-	-	TRBJ1-2	TGCGCCAGCAGCCCGACGAGAGCCGGGACCTCTCTTGGCTACACCTTC	CASSPTRAGTSLGYTF
TRBV18	-	-	TRBJ2-7	TGTGCCAGCTCACCCGGGACCTTACGCGAGCAGTACTTC	CASSPGTLREQYF
TRBV28	TRBD1	-	TRBJ1-2	TGTGCCAGCAAAACCGGGACAGGGGTGTTCGGCTACACCTTC	CASKTGTGVFGYTF
TRBV5-1	-	-	TRBJ2-5	TGCGCCAGCAGCTTCACAGATCCTCGGGGGGAGACCCAGTACTTC	CASSFTDPRGETQYF
TRBV27	-	-	TRBJ2-3	TGTGCCAGCAGTTTATCCACATCGGCGAATACGCAGTATTTT	CASSLSTSANTQYF
TRBV5-7	-	-	TRBJ1-2	TGTGCCAGCAGCTTTTCCCCGACACCCACGAGAGCGGGCTACACCTTC	CASSFSPTPTRAGYTF
TRBV2	-	few	TRBJ2-7	TGTGCCAGCAGTGAATGGGTGGGAGACGACGAGCAGTACTTC	CASSEWVGDDEQYF
TRBV5-1	-	-	TRBJ2-7	TGCGCCAGCAGCTTTGCCAGATTCTACGAGCAGTACTTC	CASSFARFYEQYF
TRBV7-3	-	-	TRBJ2-5	TGTGCCAGCAGCTTAACAGGCCTGGGGGAGACCCAGTACTTC	CASSLTGLGETQYF
TRBV4-2	TRBD2	-	TRBJ2-2	TGTGCCAGCAGCCAAAAGGGAGGGCGTACCGGGGAGCTGTTTTTT	CASSQKGGRTGELFF
TRBV6-6	-	-	TRBJ1-2	TGTGCCAGCAGACAGATGGGCTACACCTTC	CASRQMGYTF
TRBV7-9	-	-	TRBJ1-5	TGTGCCAGCAGCTTAGCCGGGATGGAACAGCCCCAGCATTTT	CASSLAGMEQPQHF
TRBV28	TRBD1	-	TRBJ1-2	TGTGCCAGCAGGGCCCAGGGGGGGAATGGCTATGGCTACACCTTC	CASRAQGGNGYGYTF
TRBV5-1	TRBD1	-	TRBJ2-5	TGCGCCAGCCGGAAGGACAGGGACGGGACCCAGTACTTC	CASRKDRDGTQYF
TRBV9	-	-	TRBJ2-1	TGTGCCAGCAGCGTAGGAGAGGTCCGTTCTAGTGAGCAGTTCTTC	CASSVGEVRSSEQFF
TRBV27	-	-	TRBJ2-7	TGTGCCAGCAGTCCACAGAGTAGCAGAAGGACGGCTCGCGAGCAGTACTTC	CASSPQSSRRTAREQYF
TRBV19	-	-	TRBJ2-7	TGTGCCAGTAGCCCTAACGACAGACCCTACGAGCAGTACTTC	CASSPNDRPYEQYF
TRBV19	-	-	TRBJ1-1	TGTGCCAGTAGTATCCGATGGACGGAAGCTTTCTTT	CASSIRWTEAFF
TRBV30	-	-	TRBJ1-4	TGCGCCTGGAAAGTACTTAATGAAAAACTGTTTTTT	CAWKVLNEKLFF
TRBV5-1	-	few	TRBJ2-7	TGCGCCAGCAGCCCCGCCGTTGGGGGGGCCCCCTACGAGCAGTACTTC	CASSPAVGGAPYEQYF
TRBV28	TRBD1	few	TRBJ1-5	TGTGCCAGCACCTGGAGGGACAGGGGTCAGCCCCAGCATTTT	CASTWRDRGQPQHF
TRBV18	TRBD1	-	TRBJ1-5	TGTGCCAGCTCACCGTCCCGGACAGGGGTCAATCAGCCCCAGCATTTT	CASSPSRTGVNQPQHF
TRBV12-5	TRBD2	once	TRBJ2-4	TGTGCTAGTGGTTGGGACCTGGGGCTAGCGGGTTTTACGGAGGGCAAAAACATTCAGTACTTC	CASGWDLGLAGFTEGKNIQYF
TRBV7-2	-	-	TRBJ1-5	TGTGCCAGCAGCTTATTGGGACTTACTAATCAGCCCCAGCATTTT	CASSLLGLTNQPQHF
TRBV5-6	-	-	TRBJ2-7	TGTGCCAGCAGCTGGGGTCCCGGGATCGAGCAGTACTTC	CASSWGPGIEQYF
TRBV28	-	few	TRBJ2-1	TGTGCCAGCAGACCCTGGGGGGACAATGAGCAGTTCTTC	CASRPWGDNEQFF
TRBV29-1	-	once	TRBJ2-3	TGCAGCGCTGTCGGACGCGGGCGCACAGATACGCAGTATTTT	CSAVGRGRTDTQYF
TRBV18	TRBD1	-	TRBJ1-2	TGTGCCAGCTCACCAGCCGGGACAGGGGATAATGGCTACACCTTC	CASSPAGTGDNGYTF
TRBV11-1	TRBD2	-	TRBJ2-1	TGTGCCAGCAGCGAGCGGGGGGGAAAGTACAATGAGCAGTTCTTC	CASSERGGKYNEQFF
TRBV2	-	-	TRBJ1-1	TGTGCCAGCAAACCGGGGACTGAAGCTTTCTTT	CASKPGTEAFF
TRBV5-1	-	-	TRBJ2-7	TGCGCCAGCAGCTTGGAAGGGTACGAGCAGTACTTC	CASSLEGYEQYF
TRBV9	-	-	TRBJ2-3	TGTGCCAGCAGCCTCCCAGAGGGCCTCGGAAGCACAGATACGCAGTATTTT	CASSLPEGLGSTDTQYF
TRBV18	-	once	TRBJ1-5	TGTGCCAGCTCACCAGGGGACTGGAGGGAGCCCCAGCATTTT	CASSPGDWREPQHF